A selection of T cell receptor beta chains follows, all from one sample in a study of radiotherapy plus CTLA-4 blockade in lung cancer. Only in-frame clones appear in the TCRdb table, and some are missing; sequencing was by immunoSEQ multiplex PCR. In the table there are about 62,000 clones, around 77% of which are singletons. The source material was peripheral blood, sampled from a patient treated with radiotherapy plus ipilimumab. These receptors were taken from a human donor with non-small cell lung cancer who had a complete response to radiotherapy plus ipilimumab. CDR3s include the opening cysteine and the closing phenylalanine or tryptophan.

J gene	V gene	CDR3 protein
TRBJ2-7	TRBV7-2	CASSYSQGQQYF
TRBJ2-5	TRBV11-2	CASRKPSEETQYF
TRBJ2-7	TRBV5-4	CASSLGGQGHYEQYF
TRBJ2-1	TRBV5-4	CASSPRAYNEQFF
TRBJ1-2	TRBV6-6	CASSPGHLYGYTF
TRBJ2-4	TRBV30	CAWRNWLKGAAIQYF
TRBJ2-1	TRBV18	CASSPRLIRDTDEQFF
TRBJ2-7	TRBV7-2	CASSLVAGGRYEQYF
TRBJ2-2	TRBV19	CASRTGGNTGELFF
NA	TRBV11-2	CASSFPRGWREKNYEQYF
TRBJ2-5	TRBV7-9	CASSTPHQGQETQYF
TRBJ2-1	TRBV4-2	CASSQEVSGRAQFF
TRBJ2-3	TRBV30	CAWSPGLAGGFRTDTQYF
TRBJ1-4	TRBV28	CASQYRGPSNEKLFF